Given below is one TCR beta chain in context. A read error may explain this, as a much larger clone is one base away. The record originates from a study of T-cell reconstitution after alpha-beta-depleted transplantation in children. Construction of the TCRbeta library involved unique molecular identifiers. TCRdb itself ran the PCR reads through MiXCR, one entry per CDR3 protein. The data show around 400,000 distinct CDR3 sequences, with over 20% seen just once and approximately 3.8% held by the top ten. Sequencing used PBMCs from the stem cell graft donor, obtained from the stem cell graft. The source of this sequence is a human donor who donated a stem cell graft to a child with acute myeloid leukemia.

CDR3 coding DNA: TGTGCCAGCAGTCCGGGGATCATTAACACTGAAGCTTTCTTT. Protein: CASSPGIINTEAFF. The rearrangement links TRBV27 to TRBJ1-1; no definite D call. Trimming stripped 5 bases from V and 2 bases from J, with 12 bases between. Per germline, CDR1 MNHEY and CDR2 SMNVEV (reference sequence). This CDR3 has 14 residues.